These 10 T cell receptor beta chains share one sample of origin, sequenced in a study of CD8+ T cells in alopecia areata. Treatment of the sample: oral pan-JAK inhibitor, 5-10 mg twice daily. Reverse transcribed after extraction, RNA yielded cDNA as the sequencing template. Here immunoSEQ multiplex PCR was the method, and the copy in TCRdb shows in-frame clones only, minus some. This sample has 110,000 or so clones, with approximately 51% found just once. The sequences come from CD4+ T cells sorted from blood, collected at week 24, from a patient treated with tofacitinib. All receptors come from a human donor with alopecia areata.

In this sample, this clone turned up a few times. Within the sample, other DNA sequences also encode this same CDR3. The chain employs TRBV30 and TRBJ2-5; maybe TRBD1 (5 bases). There are 14 residues in the CDR3. V lost 1 base and J lost 5, with 14 bases in between. Per germline, CDR1 GTSNPN and CDR2 SVGIG (reference sequence). For the CDR3, the DNA is TGTGCCTGGAGTGAGGGCAGGGTCAGGGAGACCCAGTACTTC. Encoded protein: CAWSEGRVRETQYF.

This clone was picked up a small number of times. The V gene is TRBV5-5, the J gene TRBJ1-1; D remains unclear. V lost 4 bases and J 3 bases, leaving 13 bases between the germline ends. Germline CDR1 reads SGHKS; CDR2 reads YYEKEE (reference sequence). This CDR3 spans 14 amino acids. CDR3 region: CASSSIGSDTEAFF. For the CDR3, the DNA is TGTGCCAGCAGCAGCATAGGGTCGGACACTGAAGCTTTCTTT.

The chain links TRBV11-2 to TRBJ1-1; D unresolved. Germline V gene lookup returns CDR1 SGHAT and CDR2 FQNNGV. CDR3 length: 13 residues. Trimming shortened V by 1 base and J by 1 base, and 4 bases separated the two germline ends. CDR3 DNA: TGTGCCAGCAGCTTAGGAGGGAACACTGAAGCTTTCTTT. It translates to CASSLGGNTEAFF.

This clone was observed a few times. The chain joins TRBV2 to TRBJ1-1, with 7 positions matching TRBD1. In germline, CDR1 is SNHLY, CDR2 FYNNEI. After removal of 8 bases from V and 5 bases from J, the junction contained 11 bases not matched to a gene. This CDR3 is built from 14 residues. The CDR3 protein is CASPRQGGGTEAFF. As DNA, the CDR3 is TGTGCCAGCCCCCGGCAAGGGGGCGGAACTGAAGCTTTCTTT.

A few counts support this clone. This chain connects TRBV4-2 to TRBJ1-5; D uncertain. CDR3 length: 17 amino acids. CDR1 and CDR2 (germline): LGHNA, YNFKEQ. Between the trimmed V and J ends, which lost 0 bases and 6 bases, there was a span of 18 bases. CDR3 nucleotide sequence: TGTGCCAGCAGCCAAGATATGATTTCCACGGTCGGTCAGCCCCAGCATTTT. Translated: CASSQDMISTVGQPQHF.

This clone was recorded a few times. The chain employs TRBV30 and TRBJ1-5, with D perhaps TRBD1 (5 bases). Germline CDR1 reads GTSNPN; CDR2 reads SVGIG (reference sequence). V gave up 0 bases and J gave up 6 bases, with 15 bases separating them. This CDR3 spans 15 amino acids. The CDR3 loop reads CAWSVAGGFGQPQHF. DNA of the CDR3: TGTGCCTGGAGTGTGGCGGGGGGTTTCGGTCAGCCCCAGCATTTT.

V gene TRBV2 combines with J gene TRBJ2-2, with D perhaps matching TRBD1 or TRBD2 (5 bases each). Trimming stripped 8 bases from V and 3 bases from J, with 19 bases between. The CDR3 sequence is 16 residues long. Germline lookup yields CDR1 SNHLY and CDR2 FYNNEI. CDR3 sequence (DNA): TGTGCCAGCTGGGGGACGGAACGCGCTCACACCGGGGAGCTGTTTTTT. Translation: CASWGTERAHTGELFF.

The chain links TRBV30 to TRBJ1-5; no clear D gene. Germline V lookup: CDR1 GTSNPN, CDR2 SVGIG (reference sequence). Trimming removed 7 bases at V and 4 bases at J, with 17 bases between. CDR3 size: 14 residues. The CDR3 sequence is CASSKDSVNQPQHF. The CDR3 nucleotides are TGTGCCTCCTCCAAGGACTCAGTTAATCAGCCCCAGCATTTT.

The gene calls are TRBV2 and TRBJ1-2, with no clear D. The CDR3 loop spans 14 amino acids. Germline lookup yields CDR1 SNHLY and CDR2 FYNNEI. Trimming cost V 4 bases and J 7 bases, with 16 bases left between them. In DNA form, the CDR3 reads TGTGCCAGCAGTGTCTCTCCCCGGGGTGCTGGCTACACCTTC. It encodes CASSVSPRGAGYTF. Full variable domain (missing parts from reference TRBV2 and TRBJ1-2): EPEVTQTPSHQVTQMGQEVILRCVPISNHLYFYWYRQILGQKVEFLVSFYNNEISEKSEIFDDQFSVERPDGSNFTLKIRSTKLEDSAMYFCASSVSPRGAGYTFGSGTRLTVV.

This clone was seen just once. This chain connects TRBV30 to TRBJ1-5; weak D call: TRBD1 (5 bases). Germline values: CDR1 GTSNPN, CDR2 SVGIG (reference sequence). CDR3 length: 14 amino acids. With 2 bases removed from V and 4 bases from J, the gap between germline ends came to 12 bases. The CDR3 spells CAWSTGTDNQPQHF. As DNA, the CDR3 is TGTGCCTGGAGTACCGGGACGGATAATCAGCCCCAGCATTTT.